Sequencing of this T cell receptor (beta chain) was carried out in a study of cytomegalovirus exposure and HLA in healthy donors. Amplification used 60 Vbeta primers and 13 Jbeta primers. Only in-frame clones appear in the TCRdb table, and some are missing; sequencing was by immunoSEQ multiplex PCR. This sample has about 140,000 clones, with approximately 83% found just once. The CDR3 loop spans 15 amino acids. The germline gives CDR1 SGHDT, CDR2 YYEEEE. The V gene lost 3 bases and the J gene lost 0 bases, with 7 bases spanning the gap. There are a few counts of this clone. Sequencing was carried out using PBMCs. This sequence was found in a man between 40 and 49 years old in good health and CMV-seronegative. V usage is TRBV5-6 and J usage is TRBJ2-6; no clear D. The CDR3 DNA follows: TGTGCCAGCAGCTCAGGAACCTCTGGGGCCAACGTCCTGACTTTC. Amino acids: CASSSGTSGANVLTF.